The clone carrying this TCR beta chain was counted a few times. Antigen: not known. V lost 3 bases and J lost 4; bases outside the gene matches: 8. The CDR3 is 15 residues long. Germline values: CDR1 MGHRA, CDR2 YSYEKL. This record belongs to a study of somatic mutations in cytotoxic T cells in rheumatoid arthritis. Study outcomes and limitations: Among rheumatoid arthritis patients, TRBV07 appeared slightly underrepresented, and this finding was left without any adjustment for multiple comparisons.

Method: immunoSEQ multiplex PCR; TCRdb's copy keeps in-frame clones and lacks some. This table holds about 18,000 clones, about three quarters found once. The TCR originated in an adult with rheumatoid arthritis. The chain combines TRBV4-1 with TRBJ2-7, with TRBD1 identical over 8 bases. The sequenced material came from CD8+ T cells sorted from blood. The CDR3 DNA follows: TGCGCCAGCAGCCAGGAGGCAGGGGGCCGGTACGAGCAGTACTTC. It yields the protein CASSQEAGGRYEQYF.